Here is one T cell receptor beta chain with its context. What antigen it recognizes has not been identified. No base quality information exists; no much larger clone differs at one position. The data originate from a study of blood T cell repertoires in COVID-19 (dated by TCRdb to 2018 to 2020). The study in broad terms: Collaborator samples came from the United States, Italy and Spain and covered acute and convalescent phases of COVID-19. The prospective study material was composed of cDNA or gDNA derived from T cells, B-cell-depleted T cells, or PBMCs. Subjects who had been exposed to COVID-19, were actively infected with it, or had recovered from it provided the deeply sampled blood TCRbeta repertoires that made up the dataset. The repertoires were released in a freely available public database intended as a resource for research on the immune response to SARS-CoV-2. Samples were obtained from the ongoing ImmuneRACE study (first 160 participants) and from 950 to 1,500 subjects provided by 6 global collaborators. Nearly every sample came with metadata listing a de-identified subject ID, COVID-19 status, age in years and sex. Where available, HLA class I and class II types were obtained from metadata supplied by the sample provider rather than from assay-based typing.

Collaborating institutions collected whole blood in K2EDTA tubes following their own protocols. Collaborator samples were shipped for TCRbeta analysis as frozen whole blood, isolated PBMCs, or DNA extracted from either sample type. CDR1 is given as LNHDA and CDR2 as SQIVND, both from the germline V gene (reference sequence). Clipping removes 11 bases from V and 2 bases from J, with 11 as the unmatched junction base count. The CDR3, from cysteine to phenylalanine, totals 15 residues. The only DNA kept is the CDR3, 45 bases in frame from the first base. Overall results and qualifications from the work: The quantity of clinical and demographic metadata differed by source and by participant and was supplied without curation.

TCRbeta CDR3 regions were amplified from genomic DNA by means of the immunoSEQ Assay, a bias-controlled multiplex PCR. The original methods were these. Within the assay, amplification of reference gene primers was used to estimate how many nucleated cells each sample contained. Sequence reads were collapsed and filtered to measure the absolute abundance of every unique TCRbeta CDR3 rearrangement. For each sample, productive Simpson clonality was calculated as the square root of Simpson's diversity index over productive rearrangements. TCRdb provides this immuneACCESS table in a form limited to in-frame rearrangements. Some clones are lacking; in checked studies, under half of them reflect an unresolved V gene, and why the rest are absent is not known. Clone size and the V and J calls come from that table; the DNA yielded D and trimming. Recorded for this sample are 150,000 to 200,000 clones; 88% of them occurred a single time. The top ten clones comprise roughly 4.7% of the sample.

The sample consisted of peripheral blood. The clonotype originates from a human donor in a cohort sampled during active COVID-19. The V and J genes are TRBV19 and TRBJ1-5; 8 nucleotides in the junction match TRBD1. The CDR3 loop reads CACSIQGAGNQPQHF. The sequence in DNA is TGTGCCTGCTCTATTCAGGGGGCCGGCAATCAGCCCCAGCATTTT.